A single sample is the source of the 30 T cell receptor beta chains below, sequenced in a study of T cell repertoires in cytomegalovirus infection. TCRdb re-analysed the reads in MiXCR, keeping a single row per CDR3 protein. This table holds fewer than 550,000 distinct CDR3 sequences, around 11% found once. Sequenced input: PBMCs. The receptors were gathered from a human donor in good health (CMV status not recorded). Some clones in this sample may be carry-over from other donors' samples.

In this sample, this clonotype turned up many times. V usage is TRBV4-1 and J usage is TRBJ2-1; 7 nucleotides match TRBD2. Germline assignment: CDR1 MGHRA and CDR2 YSYEKL. This CDR3 comprises 14 residues. After removal of 5 bases from V and 8 bases from J, the junction contained 9 bases not matched to a gene. The CDR3 DNA reads as TGCGCCAGCAGCGCTAGCGGACCTACGCATGAGCAGTTCTTC. It encodes CASSASGPTHEQFF.

Worth noting for this clonotype: At one of its ends the junction is not consistent with the germline gene, which may arise from a read error. The chain recombines TRBV20-1 with TRBJ2-7; 9 nucleotides agree with TRBD2. Looked up from germline, CDR1 is DFQATT and CDR2 is SNEGSKA (reference sequence). This CDR3 has 13 residues. CDR3 residues: CSARAGGAYEPYF. CDR3 nucleotide sequence: TGCAGTGCGAGAGCGGGAGGCGCCTACGAGCCGTACTTC.

This clonotype appeared many times. The J gene is TRBJ2-1, the V gene TRBV19; 8 bases map to TRBD1. There are 17 residues in the CDR3. The germline gives CDR1 LNHDA, CDR2 SQIVND (reference sequence). J was trimmed by 0 bases and V by 2 bases; bases with no gene match: 6. In DNA form, the CDR3 reads TGTGCCAGTAGTATATATGCGACAGGGGACTCCTACAATGAGCAGTTCTTC. It specifies CASSIYATGDSYNEQFF.

The chain is built from TRBV19 and TRBJ2-1; 13 nucleotides line up with TRBD2. CDR3 length: 15 residues. Trimming at V came to 6 bases and at J to 8 bases, leaving 7 bases not matched to a gene. Germline CDR1 reads LNHDA; CDR2 reads SQIVND (reference sequence). CDR3 coding DNA: TGTGCCAGTAGGAGGCCGGGACTAGCGGGATATGAGCAGTTCTTC. Encoded protein: CASRRPGLAGYEQFF.

The genes are TRBV29-1 and TRBJ2-1; 8 positions agree with TRBD2. From germline, CDR1 is SQVTM and CDR2 ANQGSEA. The trim removed 0 bases at V and 12 bases at J, leaving 4 bases unmatched. CDR3 size: 12 residues. The CDR3 sequence: CSVEDVAGGQFF. CDR3 nucleotide sequence: TGCAGCGTTGAAGATGTTGCGGGGGGGCAGTTCTTC.

The chain employs TRBV28 and TRBJ2-1; D not certain. V was pared by 5 bases and J by 9 bases, with 17 bases between. Germline loops: CDR1 MDHEN, CDR2 SYDVKM. The CDR3 has 14 residues. The CDR3 loop is CASSPPGIVGEQFF. The CDR3 DNA reads as TGTGCCAGCAGTCCGCCCGGAATAGTTGGTGAGCAGTTCTTC.

This clonotype was found many times. The rearrangement uses TRBV5-1 and TRBJ1-2; D possibly corresponds to TRBD1 (5 bases). The CDR3 runs 15 residues. From germline, CDR1 is SGHRS and CDR2 YFSETQ. Trimming cost V 0 bases and J 2 bases, with 11 bases left between them. In DNA form, the CDR3 reads TGCGCCAGCAGCTTGGCCGAGCAGGGAAACTATGGCTACACCTTC. This gives the protein CASSLAEQGNYGYTF.

In this sample, this clonotype turned up a few times. V is TRBV19 and J is TRBJ2-7, with 7 bases matching TRBD1. V dropped 6 bases and J dropped 3; count of bases not matched to a gene: 8. Germline V gene lookup returns CDR1 LNHDA and CDR2 SQIVND (reference sequence). The CDR3 covers 14 residues. The chain's CDR3 is CASSPAGTVYEQYF. CDR3 DNA sequence: TGTGCCAGTAGCCCAGCCGGGACAGTCTACGAGCAGTACTTC.

This clonotype was seen repeatedly, ten times or more. This chain connects TRBV6-5 to TRBJ2-5, with 7 positions matching TRBD2. J gave up 5 bases and V 2 bases, and 5 bases lay outside the gene matches. The CDR3 extends over 14 amino acids. CDR1 and CDR2 from the germline V gene are MNHEY and SVGAGI. CDR3 in DNA: TGTGCCAGCAGTTACGGGGGGGTTCGGGAGACCCAGTACTTC. This encodes CASSYGGVRETQYF.

This clonotype was picked up many times. The rearrangement links TRBV7-2 to TRBJ2-1; D assignment may be TRBD1 or TRBD2 (6 bases each). Germline lookup yields CDR1 SGHTA and CDR2 FQGNSA. There are 16 residues in the CDR3. Trimming stripped 0 bases from V and 2 bases from J, with 11 bases between. The CDR3 protein is CASSLATGGTYNEQFF. The CDR3 DNA is TGTGCCAGCAGCTTAGCAACCGGGGGCACCTACAATGAGCAGTTCTTC. Using reference TRBV7-2 and TRBJ2-1 for the parts outside the CDR3, the full variable domain is GAGVSQSPSNKVTEKGKDVELRCDPISGHTALYWYRQSLGQGLEFLIYFQGNSAPDKSGLPSDRFSAERTGGSVSTLTIQRTQQEDSAVYLCASSLATGGTYNEQFFGPGTRLTVL.

This clonotype was recorded at least ten times. V usage is TRBV3-1 and J usage is TRBJ2-1; D is unresolved. Germline-derived CDR1 and CDR2 are LGHDT and YNNKEL (reference sequence). CDR3 size: 13 residues. Trimming cost V 1 base and J 8 bases, with 9 bases left between them. CDR3 sequence (DNA): TGTGCCAGCAGCCAAGCTGCGGTCGATGAGCAGTTCTTC. It encodes CASSQAAVDEQFF.

This chain uses TRBV12-3 or TRBV12-4 with TRBJ2-1; 8 bases agree with TRBD2. V was pared by 2 bases and J by 3 bases, with 9 bases of the junction left unmatched. The CDR3 contains 17 residues. In DNA, the CDR3 is TGTGCCAGCAGTTTAATGAGGCGGGAGGCTTTCTACAATGAGCAGTTCTTC. It yields the protein CASSLMRREAFYNEQFF.

At least ten counts were recorded for this clonotype. DNA of the CDR3: TGTGCCAGCAGCCCGCCAGGGGGCGGTGAAGCTTTCTTT. Translation: CASSPPGGGEAFF. This chain links TRBV12-3 or TRBV12-4 with TRBJ1-1; 8 nucleotides align to TRBD1. The CDR3 has 13 residues. V shed 6 bases, J shed 7 bases, and the junction held 7 bases outside the gene matches.

The chain links TRBV5-1 to TRBJ2-5; D is unclear. V lost 2 bases, J lost 5 bases, and 16 bases lay in between. Germline V lookup: CDR1 SGHRS, CDR2 YFSETQ. The CDR3 has 15 residues. The CDR3 DNA reads TGCGCCAGCAGCTTCCAGGTGTTGGAGCTGGAGACCCAGTACTTC. Translating it yields CASSFQVLELETQYF.

This clonotype was recorded once. The chain has TRBV5-6 and TRBJ1-1, with D perhaps matching TRBD1 (5 bases). Germline CDR1 is SGHDT and CDR2 is YYEEEE. The CDR3 spans 14 residues. Deletions cut 3 bases from V and 3 bases from J, with 12 bases between. The CDR3 loop is CASSWEGLHTEAFF. The CDR3 nucleotides are TGTGCCAGCAGCTGGGAGGGGTTGCACACTGAAGCTTTCTTT.

This clonotype was counted only a few times. This chain connects TRBV18 to TRBJ2-2; D perhaps matches TRBD1 (5 bases). V shed 2 bases and J shed 6 bases, with 7 bases lying between them. Germline CDR1 KGHSH, CDR2 LQKENI. This CDR3 has 13 amino acids. The CDR3 sequence is CASSPEGAGELFF. In nucleotides, the CDR3 is TGTGCCAGCTCACCAGAAGGGGCCGGGGAGCTGTTTTTT.

This clonotype came up a few times. The chain carries TRBV2 and TRBJ2-2; 13 bases are a match to TRBD2. Trimming took 6 bases from V and 7 from J; bases not matched to a gene: 2. The CDR3 has 14 amino acids. Germline V CDR1 and CDR2: SNHLY, FYNNEI. In DNA, the CDR3 is TGTGCCAGCAGGGGACTAGCGGGGATCGGGGAGCTGTTTTTT. Translating it yields CASRGLAGIGELFF.

This clonotype was counted many times. CDR3 loop: CASSREGEQPQHF. The CDR3 DNA sequence: TGTGCCAGCAGCCGAGAGGGAGAACAGCCCCAGCATTTT. The rearrangement links TRBV7-2 to TRBJ1-5, with no clear D. The length of the CDR3 is 13 residues. V was cut by 5 bases and J by 7 bases, with 12 bases left in between. Looked up from germline, CDR1 is SGHTA and CDR2 is FQGNSA.

This chain links TRBV6-2 or TRBV6-3 with TRBJ2-7, with unresolved D. This CDR3 is 12 amino acids long. V was clipped by 8 bases and J by 1 base, with 9 bases between them. The germline V gene encodes CDR1 MNHEY and CDR2 SVGEGT. Written as DNA, the CDR3 is TGTGCCAGCGCTGGATCTTCCTACGAGCAGTACTTC. Its protein is CASAGSSYEQYF.

The J gene is TRBJ2-1, the V gene TRBV29-1; 9 positions agree with TRBD2. The J segment lost 6 bases and the V segment lost 5 bases, leaving 8 bases of the junction unmatched. The germline V gene encodes CDR1 SQVTM and CDR2 ANQGSEA. The CDR3 has 14 amino acids. For the CDR3, the DNA is TGCAGCGTTCCCCCGGGACTAGCAGGCAATGAGCAGTTCTTC. Encoded protein: CSVPPGLAGNEQFF.

This clonotype was seen a few times. The chain joins TRBV19 to TRBJ1-2, with D tentatively TRBD1 (5 bases). The germline V and J ends were trimmed by 3 bases and 7 bases, with 18 bases remaining between them. The CDR3 contains 15 residues. The germline V gene encodes CDR1 LNHDA and CDR2 SQIVND (reference sequence). CDR3 sequence reads: CASSIGVGRPSGYTF. The CDR3 DNA follows: TGTGCCAGTAGTATCGGTGTGGGGCGACCTTCTGGCTACACCTTC.

The gene calls are TRBV2 and TRBJ1-5, with a possible D match to TRBD1 (5 bases). Looked up from germline, CDR1 is SNHLY and CDR2 is FYNNEI. V lost 6 bases and J lost 3, with 12 bases in between. The CDR3 is 14 amino acids. CDR3 protein: CASRLQVPNQPQHF. The CDR3, as DNA: TGTGCCAGCAGACTACAGGTCCCCAATCAGCCCCAGCATTTT. The whole variable domain, filled in from reference TRBV2 and TRBJ1-5, reads EPEVTQTPSHQVTQMGQEVILRCVPISNHLYFYWYRQILGQKVEFLVSFYNNEISEKSEIFDDQFSVERPDGSNFTLKIRSTKLEDSAMYFCASRLQVPNQPQHFGDGTRLSIL.

This clonotype was seen repeatedly, ten times or more. The chain carries TRBV7-6 and TRBJ2-1; the match to TRBD2 covers 13 bases. Trimming took 2 bases from V and 4 from J; bases not matched to a gene: 8. The CDR3 contains 18 residues. Germline CDR1 SGHVS, CDR2 FNYEAQ. This CDR3 reads CASSLTSGGAPRYNEQFF. The DNA of the CDR3 is TGTGCCAGCAGCTTAACTAGCGGGGGGGCCCCGCGGTACAATGAGCAGTTCTTC.

This clonotype was observed at least ten times. The chain recombines TRBV11-3 with TRBJ2-3; possible D gene TRBD2, 5 bases. The CDR3 runs 14 residues. The V gene lost 3 bases and the J gene lost 4 bases, with 11 bases spanning the gap. CDR1 is SGHNT and CDR2 is YENEEA in the germline V gene. The CDR3 region is CASSFGGSADTQYF. CDR3 bases: TGTGCCAGCAGCTTTGGCGGGTCCGCAGATACGCAGTATTTT.

On this clonotype: Given a much more abundant clone one base away, this may be a read error. J is TRBJ2-5 and V is TRBV20-1; D unclear. With the DNA end fitting TRBJ2-1 better, the J assignment may be wrong. Germline CDR1 DFQATT, CDR2 SNEGSKA (reference sequence). The CDR3 extends over 13 amino acids. The CDR3 DNA sequence: TGCAGTGCACGAATACCCTGGACGGAGACCCAGTTCTTC. This gives the protein CSARIPWTETQFF.

There are many counts of this clonotype. The rearrangement uses TRBV20-1 and TRBJ1-4; maybe TRBD1 (5 bases). Germline CDR1 reads DFQATT; CDR2 reads SNEGSKA (reference sequence). The length of the CDR3 is 14 residues. V was clipped by 5 bases and J by 8 bases, with 18 bases between them. CDR3 nucleotide sequence: TGCAGTGCTCCCTCCGACACGGGGGACGAAAAACTGTTTTTT. Amino acid sequence: CSAPSDTGDEKLFF.

A few counts support this clonotype. The CDR3 coding sequence is TGTGCCAGCAGCAACGGGGGCCGGACGAACAATGAGCAGTTCTTC. Its protein is CASSNGGRTNNEQFF. The rearrangement uses TRBV12-3 or TRBV12-4 and TRBJ2-1, with D perhaps given as TRBD1 or TRBD2 (6 bases each). The CDR3 is 15 amino acids. Trimming took off 6 bases at V and 5 bases at J, with 17 bases between the two ends.

V and J are TRBV5-5 and TRBJ1-2; D is possibly TRBD1 (6 bases). The germline CDR1 and CDR2 sequences are SGHKS and YYEKEE (reference sequence). This CDR3 contains 15 residues. Deletions cut 2 bases from V and 4 bases from J, with 15 bases between. CDR3 residues: CASSFAPGALYGYTF. CDR3 in DNA: TGTGCCAGCAGCTTTGCCCCGGGGGCACTCTATGGCTACACCTTC.

This clonotype was found many times. The CDR3 DNA reads as TGTGCCAGCAGTGAAATGGCAGGGGATGGCTACACCTTC. This sequence encodes CASSEMAGDGYTF. This chain connects TRBV2 to TRBJ1-2, with a weak D call TRBD1 (6 bases). CDR3 size: 13 residues. Germline loops: CDR1 SNHLY, CDR2 FYNNEI. With 2 bases removed from V and 6 bases from J, the gap between germline ends came to 10 bases.

The genes are TRBV28 and TRBJ1-5; D gene ambiguous. With 8 bases removed from V and 1 base from J, the gap between germline ends came to 12 bases. CDR3 length equals 14 residues. Germline CDR1 MDHEN, CDR2 SYDVKM. In nucleotides, the CDR3 is TGTGCCAGCTCGGAGATTAGGAGCAATCAGCCCCAGCATTTT. It specifies CASSEIRSNQPQHF.